The rows below give T cell receptor beta chains drawn from one sample of a study of cytomegalovirus exposure and HLA in healthy donors. Measured with immunoSEQ multiplex PCR; TCRdb has only the in-frame clones, and not every one. The data contain about 200,000 clones, around 80% of them seen just once; the ten biggest clones take up 1.7%. Sequencing used PBMCs. All receptors derive from a man aged 50 to 60 in good health and CMV-seronegative. Both conserved end residues are part of each CDR3. Fields, in order: CDR3 protein, CDR3 DNA, D gene, J gene, V gene, clone size. A D gene is named only where the DNA matches it firmly. For some rows the clone size is stated as once, few or many, or as a class when expanded; others skip it.

CDR3: CASSEPGSGRPEQYF; DNA: TGTGCCAGCAGTGAACCGGGTAGCGGGAGGCCCGAGCAGTACTTC; D: TRBD2; J: TRBJ2-7; V: TRBV25-1; size: few
CDR3: CASSMSRGETQYF; DNA: TGTGCCAGCAGTATGAGTCGAGGGGAGACCCAGTACTTC; D: NA; J: TRBJ2-5; V: TRBV6-6; size: NA
CDR3: CASSLADRGNNEQFF; DNA: TGTGCCAGCAGCTTAGCTGACAGGGGAAACAATGAGCAGTTCTTC; D: TRBD1; J: TRBJ2-1; V: TRBV7-9; size: NA
CDR3: CASRPYWASVQETQYF; DNA: TGTGCCAGCAGGCCCTACTGGGCTAGCGTACAAGAGACCCAGTACTTC; D: NA; J: TRBJ2-5; V: TRBV28; size: NA
CDR3: CASLLERDNEQFF; DNA: TGTGCCAGCCTCTTGGAGAGGGACAATGAGCAGTTCTTC; D: NA; J: TRBJ2-1; V: TRBV6-6; size: NA
CDR3: CASSEHRKADTQYF; DNA: TGTGCCAGCTCCGAGCACCGAAAAGCAGATACGCAGTATTTT; D: NA; J: TRBJ2-3; V: TRBV18; size: NA
CDR3: CASSPQRLLGNIQYF; DNA: TGTGCCAGCAGTCCGCAGAGACTGTTGGGAAACATTCAGTACTTC; D: NA; J: TRBJ2-4; V: TRBV28; size: NA
CDR3: CAWSATGTASTDTQYF; DNA: TGTGCCTGGAGTGCTACCGGGACAGCGAGCACAGATACGCAGTATTTT; D: TRBD1; J: TRBJ2-3; V: TRBV30; size: NA
CDR3: CASSLFRRATSESTDTQYF; DNA: TGTGCCAGCAGCTTGTTTCGTCGGGCTACTAGCGAGAGCACAGATACGCAGTATTTT; D: TRBD2; J: TRBJ2-3; V: TRBV13; size: once
CDR3: CASSESKSTGVGNTIYF; DNA: TGTGCCAGCAGTGAATCAAAGTCAACAGGGGTCGGAAACACCATATATTTT; D: TRBD1; J: TRBJ1-3; V: TRBV6-1; size: NA
CDR3: CASSSLAGVGGELFF; DNA: TGTGCTAGCAGCTCGTTAGCGGGAGTAGGCGGGGAGCTGTTTTTT; D: TRBD2; J: TRBJ2-2; V: TRBV7-7; size: NA
CDR3: CAISEISGSFNEQYF; DNA: TGTGCCATCAGTGAAATTAGCGGGAGCTTCAACGAGCAGTACTTC; D: TRBD2; J: TRBJ2-7; V: TRBV10-3; size: NA
CDR3: CASSQDRGLAVYNEQFF; DNA: TGTGCCAGCAGCCAAGATCGAGGACTAGCGGTTTACAATGAGCAGTTCTTC; D: TRBD2; J: TRBJ2-1; V: TRBV4-2; size: NA
CDR3: CASRQGLAGGKQYF; DNA: TGTGCCAGCAGGCAAGGACTAGCGGGAGGCAAGCAGTACTTC; D: TRBD2; J: TRBJ2-7; V: TRBV28; size: few
CDR3: CASSYHSGPNNEQFF; DNA: TGTGCCAGCAGCTATCATAGCGGGCCAAACAATGAGCAGTTCTTC; D: TRBD2; J: TRBJ2-1; V: TRBV11-3; size: NA
CDR3: CASSPAGGRVAAEQFF; DNA: TGTGCCAGCAGCCCGGCAGGGGGCAGGGTTGCAGCTGAGCAGTTCTTC; D: TRBD1; J: TRBJ2-1; V: TRBV7-3; size: NA
CDR3: CASSLTQGQGANVLTF; DNA: TGTGCCAGCAGCTTAACTCAGGGGCAGGGGGCCAACGTCCTGACTTTC; D: NA; J: TRBJ2-6; V: TRBV7-9; size: NA
CDR3: CASRTGLGSYNEQFF; DNA: TGTGCCAGCAGAACAGGCTTGGGCTCCTACAATGAGCAGTTCTTC; D: NA; J: TRBJ2-1; V: TRBV27; size: NA
CDR3: CASSRLAANTGELFF; DNA: TGTGCCAGCAGCCGACTAGCGGCTAACACCGGGGAGCTGTTTTTT; D: TRBD2; J: TRBJ2-2; V: TRBV6-4; size: NA
CDR3: CASSVSSGISHEQYF; DNA: TGTGCCAGCAGCGTATCGAGCGGGATCTCCCACGAGCAGTACTTC; D: TRBD2; J: TRBJ2-7; V: TRBV9; size: NA
CDR3: CASSYGGASYNEQFF; DNA: TGTGCCAGCAGTTACGGCGGGGCCTCCTACAATGAGCAGTTCTTC; D: NA; J: TRBJ2-1; V: TRBV6-6; size: NA
CDR3: CASSSWTGGLDTQYF; DNA: TGTGCCAGCAGCTCCTGGACAGGGGGCCTAGATACGCAGTATTTT; D: TRBD1; J: TRBJ2-3; V: TRBV7-9; size: NA
CDR3: CASGDRSHGAFF; DNA: TGTGCCAGCGGGGACAGGTCTCACGGAGCTTTCTTT; D: TRBD1; J: TRBJ1-1; V: TRBV2; size: NA
CDR3: CASSAGGEKNTEAFF; DNA: TGTGCCAGCAGTGCTGGTGGGGAGAAGAACACTGAAGCTTTCTTT; D: NA; J: TRBJ1-1; V: TRBV11-3; size: NA
CDR3: CASSERSYNEQFF; DNA: TGTGCCAGCAGCGAACGGAGCTACAATGAGCAGTTCTTC; D: NA; J: TRBJ2-1; V: TRBV7-2; size: NA
CDR3: CASSLYGAGELFF; DNA: TGTGCCAGCAGCTTATACGGTGCCGGGGAGCTGTTTTTT; D: NA; J: TRBJ2-2; V: TRBV7-8; size: NA
CDR3: CSGVAGDTIYF; DNA: TGCAGTGGGGTGGCGGGGGACACCATATATTTT; D: NA; J: TRBJ1-3; V: TRBV20-1; size: NA
CDR3: CAISPDSEIYGYTF; DNA: TGTGCCATCAGTCCGGACAGCGAGATCTATGGCTACACCTTC; D: NA; J: TRBJ1-2; V: TRBV10-3; size: NA